A single sample gave rise to the 10 T cell receptor beta chains below, sequenced in a study of blood T cell repertoires in COVID-19. Sequencing used immunoSEQ multiplex PCR; TCRdb keeps in-frame clones, though not all of them. The profile covers about 240,000 clones, with just under 85% appearing a single time and over 7.5% taken by the ten largest. Sequences were obtained from peripheral blood. The receptor source for this set is a woman aged 80 or over with acute or convalescent COVID-19.

V and J are TRBV5-4 and TRBJ2-5; a weak D match, TRBD2 (5 bases). Germline V lookup: CDR1 SGHNT, CDR2 YYREEE (reference sequence). The CDR3 runs 15 residues. Between the trimmed V and J ends, which lost 2 bases and 4 bases, there was a span of 15 bases. The CDR3 loop is CASSFRPHEGETQYF. The CDR3 bases are TGTGCCAGCAGCTTCAGGCCCCACGAGGGAGAGACCCAGTACTTC.

A note on this clone: The sample carries other DNA sequences with the same CDR3. The chain is built from TRBV10-3 and TRBJ2-1, with 7 bases lining up with TRBD2. This CDR3 has 13 amino acids. With V trimmed by 6 bases and J by 7 bases, 6 bases remained unmatched. Germline V lookup: CDR1 ENHRY, CDR2 SYGVKD. The CDR3 sequence: CAIRLWGGNEQFF. CDR3 sequence (DNA): TGTGCCATCAGATTATGGGGGGGGAATGAGCAGTTCTTC.

The chain combines TRBV28 with TRBJ1-1, with D uncertain. CDR1 and CDR2 from the germline V gene are MDHEN and SYDVKM. CDR3 length equals 12 residues. The ends were cut back, 3 bases at V and 10 bases at J, with 12 bases in the middle. The CDR3 loop reads CASSLVWAGAFF. For the CDR3, the DNA is TGTGCCAGCAGTTTGGTGTGGGCTGGAGCTTTCTTT.

V gene TRBV5-1 combines with J gene TRBJ1-6; no reliable D call. Trimming stripped 4 bases from V and 6 bases from J, with 17 bases between. CDR3 length: 16 residues. The germline V gene encodes CDR1 SGHRS and CDR2 YFSETQ. CDR3 residues: CASSAQGGNPNSPLHF. CDR3 in DNA: TGCGCCAGCAGCGCCCAAGGAGGGAATCCTAATTCACCCCTCCACTTT.

Only a few counts were recorded for this clone. In the same sample, other DNA sequences code for this CDR3. The V gene is TRBV18, the J gene TRBJ1-2; perhaps TRBD1 as D (6 bases). Germline CDR1 and CDR2: KGHSH and LQKENI. The V end was cut by 3 bases, the J end by 4 bases, with 12 bases between. There are 14 residues in the CDR3. In DNA form, the CDR3 reads TGTGCCAGCTCACCGGCAGGGGAGGGCTATGGCTACACCTTC. Its protein product is CASSPAGEGYGYTF.

CDR3 DNA: TGTGCCAGCAGCTCCCCCATGGGGGGGCCATATGGCTACACCTTC. Protein sequence: CASSSPMGGPYGYTF. The chain recombines TRBV5-4 with TRBJ1-2; perhaps TRBD1 as D (6 bases). The CDR3 consists of 15 residues. Trimming removed 3 bases from V and 5 bases from J, with 17 bases in between. Germline CDR1 is SGHNT and CDR2 is YYREEE (reference sequence).

This chain links TRBV7-9 with TRBJ2-7, with TRBD1 identical over 9 bases. V lost 3 bases and J lost 4; bases outside the gene matches: 7. Germline V gives CDR1 SEHNR, CDR2 FQNEAQ (reference sequence). The CDR3 extends over 15 amino acids. As DNA, the CDR3 is TGTGCCAGCAGCTTGACAGGGGGTCCTATGTACGAGCAGTACTTC. Encoded protein: CASSLTGGPMYEQYF.

The CDR3 sequence: CASSLEGGSQPQHF. Written as DNA, the CDR3 is TGTGCCAGCAGCTTAGAGGGGGGGAGTCAGCCCCAGCATTTT. The genes are TRBV7-6 and TRBJ1-5, with D possibly being TRBD1 (6 bases). Trimming took 1 base from V and 6 from J, leaving 10 bases between them. The length of the CDR3 is 14 residues. Germline CDR1 reads SGHVS; CDR2 reads FNYEAQ.

This clone was observed once. The chain uses TRBV9 and TRBJ2-3; the match to TRBD1 covers 11 bases. The V gene end was trimmed by 3 bases and the J gene end by 6 bases; junction bases not matched to a gene: 9. The CDR3 runs to 16 residues. Germline CDR1 is SGDLS and CDR2 is YYNGEE. Here the CDR3 reads CASSAAGQGVTDTQYF. Written as DNA, the CDR3 is TGTGCCAGCAGCGCCGCGGGACAGGGGGTCACGGATACGCAGTATTTT.

The CDR3: CASSLWASGGIGANVLTF. Written as DNA, the CDR3 is TGTGCCAGCAGTTTATGGGCTAGCGGGGGGATTGGGGCCAACGTCCTGACTTTC. The chain employs TRBV28 and TRBJ2-6; 11 bases line up with TRBD2. The V and J ends lost 0 bases and 3 bases, in that order; junction bases with no gene match: 4. CDR1 and CDR2 from the germline V gene are MDHEN and SYDVKM. The CDR3 runs to 18 residues.